The T cell receptor beta chain under discussion was sequenced for a study of blood T cell repertoires in COVID-19. Study background: Samples representing acute and convalescent COVID-19 were sourced from the United States, Italy and Spain. In each case, the material was cDNA or gDNA derived from T cells, B-cell-depleted T cells, or PBMCs.

Germline V gives CDR1 SGDLS, CDR2 YYNGEE. Trimming removed 2 bases from V and 0 bases from J, with 8 bases in between. CDR3 size: 15 residues. Per the original methods: Researchers report that nucleated cell counts were estimated from reference gene primer amplification. Assay used: immunoSEQ multiplex PCR; TCRdb lists only in-frame clones, some missing. D and trimming were read from the DNA, whereas the V and J calls and clone size are those reported in that table. The sample consists of approximately 190,000 clones, around 76% of them appearing once. Seattle's enrolled individuals joined amid active infection and were then monitored longitudinally.

The chain combines TRBV9 with TRBJ2-2; D unclear. Sequencing used peripheral blood. The receptor's source is a woman aged 55 to 70 with COVID-19, enrolled during active disease. The CDR3 reads CASSVSSANTGELFF. The CDR3 bases are TGTGCCAGCAGCGTCAGCAGCGCGAACACCGGGGAGCTGTTTTTT.